This TCR beta chain was captured in a study of cytomegalovirus exposure and HLA in healthy donors. About the study: HLA-typed donors were the source of about 85 million unique TCRs held in an early data release.

With 60 Vbeta and 13 Jbeta primers, the PCR was carried out. Libraries were prepared by immunoSEQ multiplex PCR; TCRdb keeps only in-frame clonotypes and omits some of them. The sample lists some 120,000 clones, roughly 75% seen once, with 11% in the top ten. Germline V gene lookup returns CDR1 SGHDN and CDR2 FVKESK. The CDR3 sequence is 14 residues long. The V end lost 4 bases, the J end lost 4 bases, and 11 bases lay between the germline ends. The sequenced sample was PBMCs. The source of this sequence is a man aged 30 to 45 in good health and CMV-seropositive. J is TRBJ2-1 and V is TRBV14; TRBD1 is a possible D gene (7 bases). In DNA, the CDR3 is TGTGCCAGCAGCCGCGGGACAGTATACAATGAGCAGTTCTTC. Protein: CASSRGTVYNEQFF.